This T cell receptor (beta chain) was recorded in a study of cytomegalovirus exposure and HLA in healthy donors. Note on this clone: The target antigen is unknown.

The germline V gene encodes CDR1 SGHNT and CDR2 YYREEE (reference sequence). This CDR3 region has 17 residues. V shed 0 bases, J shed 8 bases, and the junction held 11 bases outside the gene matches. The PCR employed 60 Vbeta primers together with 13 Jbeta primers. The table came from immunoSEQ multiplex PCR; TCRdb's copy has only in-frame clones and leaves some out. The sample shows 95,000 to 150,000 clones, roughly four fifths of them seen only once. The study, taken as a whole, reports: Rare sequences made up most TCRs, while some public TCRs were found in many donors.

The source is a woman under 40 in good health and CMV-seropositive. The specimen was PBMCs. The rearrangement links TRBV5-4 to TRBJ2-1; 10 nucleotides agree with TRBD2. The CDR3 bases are TGTGCCAGCAGCTTGGGCATATTTAGCGGGGGGTTCGATGAGCAGTTCTTC. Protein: CASSLGIFSGGFDEQFF.